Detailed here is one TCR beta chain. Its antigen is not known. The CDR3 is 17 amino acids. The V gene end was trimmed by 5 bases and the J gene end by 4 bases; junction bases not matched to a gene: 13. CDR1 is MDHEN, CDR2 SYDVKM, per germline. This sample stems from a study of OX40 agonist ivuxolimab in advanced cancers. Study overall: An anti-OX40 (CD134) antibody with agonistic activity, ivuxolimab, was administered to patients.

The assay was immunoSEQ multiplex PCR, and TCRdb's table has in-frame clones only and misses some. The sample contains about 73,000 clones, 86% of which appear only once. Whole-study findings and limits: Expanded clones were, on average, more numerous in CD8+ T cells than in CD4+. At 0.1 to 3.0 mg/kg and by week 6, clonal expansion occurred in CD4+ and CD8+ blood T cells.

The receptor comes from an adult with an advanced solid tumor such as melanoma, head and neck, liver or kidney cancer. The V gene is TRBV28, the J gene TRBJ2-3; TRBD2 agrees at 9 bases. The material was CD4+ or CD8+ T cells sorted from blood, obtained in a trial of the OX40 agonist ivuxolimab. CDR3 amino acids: CASSPGLAGTRADTQYF. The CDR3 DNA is TGTGCCAGCAGTCCCGGGCTAGCGGGGACAAGGGCAGATACGCAGTATTTT.